The 13 T cell receptor beta chains presented below share a single source sample, sequenced in a study of patients and donors after allogeneic stem cell transplantation. TCRdb recomputed calls from the RT-PCR reads with MiXCR, one row per CDR3 protein. The sample contains nearly 20,000 distinct CDR3 sequences, about 5% of which appear only once. The sequenced sample was blood, either unsorted or a sorted T cell fraction (not recorded which). Receptors originate from a human donor who was either an allogeneic HSCT recipient or a stem cell or donor lymphocyte infusion donor (not recorded which). It is not recorded whose cells these are; they may come from a transplant donor.

There are a few counts of this clonotype. This chain links TRBV12-2 with TRBJ2-7; TRBD1, the table's D call, was not compared with the DNA. TRBV12-2 is an annotated pseudogene. The CDR3 sequence is 20 residues long. CDR3 protein: CASRLALWSGGGSTSYEQYF. The CDR3, as DNA: TGTGCAAGTCGCTTAGCGCTTTGGTCTGGTGGGGGATCGACTTCCTACGAGCAGTACTTC.

The sample holds many counts of this clonotype. The chain has TRBV5-1 and TRBJ2-2; 8 bases are a match to TRBD1. Germline CDR1 SGHRS, CDR2 YFSETQ. The CDR3 contains 16 residues. The J segment lost 0 bases and the V segment lost 0 bases, leaving 1 base of the junction unmatched. In DNA, the CDR3 is TGCGCCAGCAGCTTGGGACAGGGGACGAACACCGGGGAGCTGTTTTTT. This gives the protein CASSLGQGTNTGELFF.

This clonotype was observed a handful of times. The J gene is TRBJ2-5, the V gene TRBV11-2, with 8 bases matching TRBD1. Germline values: CDR1 SGHAT, CDR2 FQNNGV. The CDR3 has 15 amino acids. V trimming: 4 bases; J trimming: 3 bases; junction bases outside the gene matches: 7. The CDR3 nucleotides are TGTGCCAGCAGCTCGCGACCGACAGGGGAAGAGACCCAGTACTTC. Amino acids: CASSSRPTGEETQYF.

In this sample, this clonotype turned up a few times. The chain combines TRBV7-9 with TRBJ2-7, with 11 bases fitting TRBD1. V gave up 5 bases and J gave up 3 bases; unmatched junction bases: 3. Germline assignment: CDR1 SEHNR and CDR2 FQNEAQ (reference sequence). The CDR3 runs to 14 residues. The CDR3, as DNA: TGTGCCAGCAGCCGGACAGGGGGCGGCTACGAGCAGTACTTC. Encoded protein: CASSRTGGGYEQYF.

This clonotype was detected a few times. The chain is built from TRBV5-1 and TRBJ1-1; no clear D. The CDR3 extends over 15 amino acids. Trimming removed 4 bases at V and 2 bases at J, with 15 bases between. Germline-derived CDR1 and CDR2 are SGHRS and YFSETQ. The CDR3 loop reads CASSRRGEGNTEAFF. The CDR3 region has the DNA TGCGCCAGCAGCCGCCGGGGTGAGGGTAACACTGAAGCTTTCTTT.

This clonotype has more than one count but fewer than ten. The chain employs TRBV7-9 and TRBJ2-3; D is unresolved. CDR1 and CDR2 (germline): SEHNR, FQNEAQ (reference sequence). The CDR3 loop spans 13 amino acids. V lost 5 bases and J 3 bases, leaving 9 bases between the germline ends. The CDR3 DNA reads TGTGCCAGCAGCCTCGTAGGGACAGATACGCAGTATTTT. It specifies CASSLVGTDTQYF.

The chain combines TRBV9 with TRBJ2-2, with 8 bases matching TRBD1. In germline, CDR1 is SGDLS, CDR2 YYNGEE. V shed 3 bases and J 2 bases; nucleotides not matched to a gene: 3. The CDR3 is made up of 15 amino acids. CDR3 sequence reads: CASSARGLNTGELFF. The CDR3 DNA is TGTGCCAGCAGCGCCAGGGGGCTAAACACCGGGGAGCTGTTTTTT.

This clonotype was seen more than once but under ten times. V gene TRBV7-9 combines with J gene TRBJ1-5, with unresolved D. This CDR3 spans 14 amino acids. The germline V gene has CDR1 SEHNR and CDR2 FQNEAQ (reference sequence). Trimming pared 2 bases from V and 0 bases from J, leaving 5 bases between. The CDR3 DNA reads as TGTGCCAGCAGCTTAACTAATAGCAATCAGCCCCAGCATTTT. Translation: CASSLTNSNQPQHF.

There are many counts of this clonotype. The V call is TRBV3-1, the J call TRBJ2-1; no definite D call. Trimming pared 2 bases from V and 2 bases from J, leaving 4 bases between. The CDR3 has 13 residues. Germline values: CDR1 LGHDT, CDR2 YNNKEL (reference sequence). CDR3 protein: CASSQIAYNEQFF. CDR3 sequence (DNA): TGTGCCAGCAGCCAAATTGCCTACAATGAGCAGTTCTTC.

This clonotype was found many times. This rearrangement joins TRBV24-1 to TRBJ2-3, with TRBD1 as a possible D gene (6 bases). Per germline, CDR1 KGHDR and CDR2 SFDVKD. V was shortened by 3 bases and J by 3 bases, with 15 bases between the two germline ends. The CDR3 length is 16 residues. CDR3 sequence: CATSDPQGSTTDTQYF. The DNA for the CDR3 is TGTGCCACCAGTGATCCACAGGGTTCTACTACAGATACGCAGTATTTT.

The chain employs TRBV2 and TRBJ1-1; 9 nucleotides align to TRBD1. After removal of 6 bases from V and 8 bases from J, the junction contained 16 bases not matched to a gene. CDR1 and CDR2 (germline): SNHLY, FYNNEI. CDR3 size: 16 residues. The CDR3 sequence: CASRLRTGGTRLEAFF. Written as DNA, the CDR3 is TGTGCCAGCAGACTACGAACAGGGGGCACACGATTAGAAGCTTTCTTT. Full variable domain (remainder filled in from reference TRBV2 and TRBJ1-1): EPEVTQTPSHQVTQMGQEVILRCVPISNHLYFYWYRQILGQKVEFLVSFYNNEISEKSEIFDDQFSVERPDGSNFTLKIRSTKLEDSAMYFCASRLRTGGTRLEAFFGQGTRLTVV.

At least ten counts were recorded for this clonotype. The chain has TRBV2 and TRBJ1-3, with TRBD1 as a possible D gene (5 bases). The germline V gene has CDR1 SNHLY and CDR2 FYNNEI. The germline V and J ends were trimmed by 5 bases and 0 bases, with 17 bases remaining between them. This CDR3 region has 17 residues. This chain's CDR3 is CASSQWGSSFSGNTIYF. The CDR3 nucleotides read TGTGCCAGCAGTCAATGGGGCAGTAGTTTCTCTGGAAACACCATATATTTT.

This clonotype was detected many times. The rearrangement joins TRBV5-6 to TRBJ1-5; 7 bases are a match to TRBD1. Germline assignment: CDR1 SGHDT and CDR2 YYEEEE. The CDR3 extends over 13 amino acids. V trimming: 2 bases; J trimming: 4 bases; junction bases outside the gene matches: 0. CDR3 sequence reads: CASSLQGNQPQHF. DNA for the CDR3: TGTGCCAGCAGCTTACAGGGGAATCAGCCCCAGCATTTT.